The clone carrying this T cell receptor beta chain has just a few counts. Its antigen is unknown. These data belong to a study of OX40 agonist ivuxolimab in advanced cancers. Study background: Patients were treated with ivuxolimab, an agonistic anti-OX40 (CD134) antibody. Patients got intravenous ivuxolimab at 0.01 to 10 mg/kg every 2 weeks. General study results and limits: Expanded clones were, on average, more numerous in CD8+ T cells than in CD4+. Dosing at 0.1 to 3.0 mg/kg was accompanied by clonal expansion of CD4+ and CD8+ blood T cells by week 6.

The data were produced by immunoSEQ multiplex PCR, yet TCRdb's version contains in-frame clones alone and is incomplete. This sample has tens of thousands of clones, with around nine tenths found just once. V lost 6 bases to trimming and J lost 2 bases, with 13 bases between them. The germline V gene has CDR1 SNHLY and CDR2 FYNNEI. The CDR3 sequence is 14 residues long. This specimen consisted of CD4+ or CD8+ T cells sorted from blood, obtained in a trial of the OX40 agonist ivuxolimab. The TCR originated in an adult with an advanced solid tumor such as melanoma, head and neck, liver or kidney cancer. The chain carries TRBV2 and TRBJ1-1, with D unclear. CDR3 bases: TGTGCCAGCAGCTCAACATACGTTAACACTGAAGCTTTCTTT. Translated: CASSSTYVNTEAFF. The full variable domain, its missing parts supplied by reference TRBV2 and TRBJ1-1, is EPEVTQTPSHQVTQMGQEVILRCVPISNHLYFYWYRQILGQKVEFLVSFYNNEISEKSEIFDDQFSVERPDGSNFTLKIRSTKLEDSAMYFCASSSTYVNTEAFFGQGTRLTVV.